This TCR beta chain was found in a study of blood T cell repertoires in COVID-19. Germline V gene sequence: CDR1 SGHNT, CDR2 YYREEE (reference sequence). This CDR3 is built from 15 residues. The V end was cut by 4 bases, the J end by 8 bases, with 21 bases between. Libraries were prepared by immunoSEQ multiplex PCR; TCRdb keeps only in-frame clonotypes and omits some of them. The table shows about 310,000 clones, with 80% to 90% occurring only once. The chain has TRBV5-4 and TRBJ1-2, with no clear D. Sequenced material: PBMCs or T cells enriched from blood (not recorded which). This sequence was found in a woman aged 18-30 years who had recovered from COVID-19. The CDR3 sequence: CASSPPRPGSGGYTF. The DNA for the CDR3 is TGTGCCAGCAGCCCTCCGCGGCCGGGGTCTGGAGGCTACACCTTC.